This TCR beta chain was identified in a study of blood T cells in healthy people across ages. Turning to the study itself: Per two T cells, about one barcoded beta molecule was captured through template switching.

The table lists this clonotype with a count of one. The antigen is not known. Overall study results and limits: TCR beta diversity, measured per million T cells, fell in a roughly linear way with age.

Primed by a sample-barcoded 5' primer and a J-beta primer mix, a second PCR proceeded for about 6 to 11 cycles. TCRdb recomputed calls from the 5' RACE reads with MiXCR, one row per CDR3 protein. The top ten clones hold 13% of a sample with approximately 880,000 distinct CDR3 sequences, about 44% of them seen once. Extraction yielded at least 5 micrograms of total RNA per sample. The CDR3 is made up of 16 amino acids. V lost 5 bases to trimming and J lost 2 bases, with 16 bases between them. Germline V gives CDR1 SGHTA, CDR2 FQGNSA. The sequenced sample consisted of blood. V and J are TRBV7-2 and TRBJ2-1; D call uncertain. The sequence derives from a man aged 25 to 45 in good health. DNA for the CDR3: TGTGCCAGCAGCCCCCGTCCGTCCGTGGCCTACAATGAGCAGTTCTTC. Translation: CASSPRPSVAYNEQFF.